This TCR beta chain was recorded in a study of CXCR3-negative and CXCR3-positive naive CD8 T cells. CDR1 SQVTM and CDR2 ANQGSEA come from the germline V gene. The CDR3 is 13 residues long. In preparing the TRB cDNA libraries, 5' RACE with UMI labels was used. TCRdb re-called the 5' RACE reads; every CDR3 protein appears as one record, without DNA. The sample includes 50,000 to 65,000 distinct CDR3 sequences. Sequencing input: naive CXCR3- CD8+ T cells from blood. Subset of the sample: CD45RO-CCR7+CD27+CD95- naive CD8+ T cells lacking CXCR3 (TNR3-). The origin of this receptor is a human donor in good health. Some clones in this sample may be carry-over from other donors' samples. The chain recombines TRBV29-1 with TRBJ2-7; TCRdb designates TRBD1, a call that cannot be tested without DNA. The CDR3 loop is CSVEEWAGYEQYF.